One T cell receptor (beta chain) is described in this entry. Its specific antigen is unknown. No clone much larger than this one lies a single base away; base qualities are absent. This record comes from a study of blood T cells in healthy people across ages (dated by TCRdb to the mid-2010s). In terms of the full investigation: In model experiments, template switching captured about one uniquely barcoded TCR beta cDNA molecule for every two T cells. Age-related changes in TCR beta repertoire diversity were measured in the study by deep sequencing normalized with unique cDNA molecular identifiers. The donors were divided into four age groups: young (average approximately 17 years), middle-aged (approximately 42), aged (about 60) and long-lived (82). To avoid experimental bias, donors of different ages were randomly spread across the sequencing lanes. The study analyzed two additional independent replicas of 1 million unique cDNA reads from the same blood draw for two donors, one aged 18 to 29 and one aged 80 or older. What the study reported, not specific to this receptor: As age increased, observed TCR beta diversity per million T cells dropped in a roughly linear way, and a significant reduction was already evident by age 40. Compared with the aged group, the long-lived group had more naive CD4+ T cells, fewer expanded clones and increased TCR diversity, suggesting age selection. Estimates of total diversity based on one million sequenced T cells were regarded as lower bounds and as underestimates. A strong correlation was found between observed TCR beta diversity and the percentage of naive T cells measured by flow cytometry. The CMV infection status of donors was not known, potentially confounding age-related changes in expanded clonotypes. Bulk unsorted PBMC profiling prevented conclusive comparison of naive and antigen-experienced compartments.

The approximately 39 donors, aged about 6 to 90 years, were systemically healthy Caucasian individuals from Russia. Each donor gave 8 to 10 milliliters of peripheral blood, drawn into EDTA-treated Vacutainer tubes. PBMCs were isolated by Ficoll-Paque density-gradient centrifugation, with at least 7 million obtained per sample. Total RNA was extracted from PBMCs with Trizol reagent, with at least 5 micrograms obtained per sample. The percentages of naive CD45RAhigh/CD27high T cells were determined by flow cytometry on a PBMC aliquot from every donor. Trimming costs V 5 bases and J 5 bases, and their ends lie 11 bases apart. According to the germline V gene, CDR1 reads SGHTA and CDR2 reads FQGNSA. The CDR3 covers 13 residues, taking in both the cysteine and the phenylalanine. The DNA shown is the 39-base CDR3, in frame from base 1. Library preparation was by 5' RACE. TCRdb lists the instrument as Illumina HiSeq 2500. A second roughly 6 to 12 cycle PCR used a sample-barcoded 5' primer and a J-beta primer mix. A template-switch 5' adaptor carrying 12 random nucleotides introduced a unique molecular identifier onto each TCR beta cDNA molecule. At least 3 million CDR3-containing paired-end reads were obtained from each sample. All of the RNA was converted into first-strand cDNA using the Mint cDNA synthesis kit, with a TRBC-specific oligonucleotide serving as the primer. After uracil-DNA glycosylase treatment, a first 18-cycle PCR used universal primers M1SS and BC2_uni_R on all cDNA. As for the original processing: For normalization, 1 million high-quality reads, each with a distinct molecular identifier, were randomly selected from each sample. Reads with shared molecular identifiers were discarded instead of being binned into consensus sequences. MiTCR, with a Q25 quality threshold and the strictest error-elimination algorithm, was used for CDR3 identification, clonotype clustering and error correction. Lower-bound total TCR beta diversity was estimated with a nonparametric unseen species model using Euler transformation. TCRdb reprocessed the public reads (quality trimming at Q25 with fastp, clone calling with MiXCR) and kept in-frame beta chains. Identical CDR3 protein sequences are pooled into one entry, listed with their most common genes and DNA. Here the V and J calls rest on TCRdb's processing, not on the authors' analysis. Across this sample there are around 320,000 distinct CDR3 sequences, with roughly 29% seen only once. The top ten hold approximately 29% of the sample.

Material: blood. The TCR comes from a woman in her 70s in good health. The V and J genes are TRBV7-2 and TRBJ2-3; there is no confident call for the D gene. The DNA reads as follows: TGTGCCAGCAGCGCCCAAAATGGAGATACGCAGTATTTT. It is translated as CASSAQNGDTQYF.